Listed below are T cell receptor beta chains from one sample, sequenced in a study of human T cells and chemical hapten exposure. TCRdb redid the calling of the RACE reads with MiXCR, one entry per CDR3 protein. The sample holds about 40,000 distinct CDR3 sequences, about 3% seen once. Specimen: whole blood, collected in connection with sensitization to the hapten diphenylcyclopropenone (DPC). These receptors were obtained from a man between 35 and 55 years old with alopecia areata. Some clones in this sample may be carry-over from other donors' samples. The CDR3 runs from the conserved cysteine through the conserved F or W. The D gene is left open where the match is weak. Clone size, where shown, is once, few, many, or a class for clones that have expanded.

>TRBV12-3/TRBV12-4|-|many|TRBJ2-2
CASRWGGQGRTGELFF
TGTGCCAGCAGATGGGGGGGCCAGGGACGCACCGGGGAGCTGTTTTTT
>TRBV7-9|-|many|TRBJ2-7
CASSLVSKGNYEQYF
TGTGCCAGCAGCTTAGTTTCGAAAGGGAACTACGAGCAGTACTTC
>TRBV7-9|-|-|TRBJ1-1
CASSLRENTEAFF
TGTGCCAGCAGCCTCCGAGAGAACACTGAAGCTTTCTTT
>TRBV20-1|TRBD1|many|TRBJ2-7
CSARKQGAGEQYF
TGCAGTGCTAGAAAACAGGGGGCAGGCGAGCAGTACTTC
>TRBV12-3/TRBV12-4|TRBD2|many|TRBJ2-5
CASSLRGRGLADQETQYF
TGTGCCAGCAGTTTAAGGGGGAGGGGACTAGCGGATCAAGAGACCCAGTACTTC
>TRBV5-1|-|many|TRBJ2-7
CASSLGVYEQYF
TGCGCCAGCAGCTTAGGAGTCTACGAGCAGTACTTC
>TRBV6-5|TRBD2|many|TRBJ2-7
CASKDSGSYYEQYF
TGTGCCAGCAAGGATAGCGGGAGTTACTACGAGCAGTACTTC
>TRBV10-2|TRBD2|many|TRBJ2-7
CASTPSGASYEQYF
TGCGCCAGCACCCCTAGCGGGGCGTCCTACGAGCAGTACTTC
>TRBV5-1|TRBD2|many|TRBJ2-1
CASSHLAGVINEQFF
TGCGCCAGCAGCCATCTAGCGGGAGTTATCAATGAGCAGTTCTTC
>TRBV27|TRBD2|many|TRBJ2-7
CASSLLAGALYEQYF
TGTGCCAGCAGTTTACTAGCGGGGGCCTTGTACGAGCAGTACTTC
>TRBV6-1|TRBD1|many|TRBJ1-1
CASSELGGPAFF
TGTGCCAGCAGTGAACTAGGGGGCCCAGCTTTCTTT
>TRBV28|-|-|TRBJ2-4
CASGVGRPKNIQYF
TGTGCCAGCGGGGTGGGCCGTCCCAAAAACATTCAGTACTTC
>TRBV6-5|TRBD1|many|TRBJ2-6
CASSYGQGSSGANVLTF
TGTGCCAGCAGCTATGGACAGGGCTCCTCTGGGGCCAACGTCCTGACTTTC
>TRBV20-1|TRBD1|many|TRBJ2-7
CSASKDRGLWDEQYF
TGCAGTGCCAGTAAAGACAGGGGGCTATGGGACGAGCAGTACTTC
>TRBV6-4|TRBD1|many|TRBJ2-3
CASSPARGPNTDTQYF
TGTGCCAGCAGTCCTGCCAGGGGGCCAAACACAGATACGCAGTATTTT
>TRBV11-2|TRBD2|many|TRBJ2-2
CASSLDRRTRGTGELFF
TGTGCCAGCAGCTTAGATCGGAGGACTAGGGGAACCGGGGAGCTGTTTTTT
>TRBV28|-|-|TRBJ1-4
CASSWAGDEKLFF
TGTGCCAGCAGTTGGGCGGGGGATGAAAAACTGTTTTTT
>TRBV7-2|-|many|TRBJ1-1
CASSRDSGGLDTEAFF
TGTGCCAGCAGCCGTGACTCGGGGGGATTGGACACTGAAGCTTTCTTT
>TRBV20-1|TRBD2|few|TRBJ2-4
CSAVLAGGPGAKNIQYF
TGCAGTGCCGTACTAGCGGGAGGGCCGGGGGCCAAAAACATTCAGTACTTC
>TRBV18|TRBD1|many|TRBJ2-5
CASRSGTGSYETQYF
TGTGCCAGCCGTTCCGGGACAGGAAGTTACGAGACCCAGTACTTC
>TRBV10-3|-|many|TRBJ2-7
CAISVRARSYEQYF
TGTGCCATCAGTGTGAGGGCCCGCTCCTACGAGCAGTACTTC
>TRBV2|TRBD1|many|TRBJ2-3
CASSEGTGGNTQYF
TGTGCCAGCAGTGAAGGGACAGGGGGAAATACGCAGTATTTT
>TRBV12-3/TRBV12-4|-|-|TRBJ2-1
CASSPDVGEQFF
TGTGCCAGCAGTCCAGACGTCGGTGAGCAGTTCTTC
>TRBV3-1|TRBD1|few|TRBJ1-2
CASSRPGTGYVSEGYTF
TGTGCCAGCAGCCGTCCCGGGACAGGGTATGTCAGTGAGGGCTACACCTTC
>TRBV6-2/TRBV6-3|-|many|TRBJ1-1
CASRSGRGTEAFF
TGTGCCAGCAGATCCGGACGGGGGACTGAAGCTTTCTTT
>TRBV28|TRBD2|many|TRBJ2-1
CASSDAGGSGNEQFF
TGTGCCAGCAGTGACGCGGGCGGGAGTGGAAATGAGCAGTTCTTC
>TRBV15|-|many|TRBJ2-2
CATSPDRNTGELFF
TGTGCCACCAGTCCTGACAGAAACACCGGGGAGCTGTTTTTT
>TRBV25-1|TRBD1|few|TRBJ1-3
CASSERDRGAGNTIYF
TGTGCCAGCAGTGAGCGGGACAGGGGGGCTGGAAACACCATATATTTT
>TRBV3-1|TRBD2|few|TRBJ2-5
CASSQASGRSETQYF
TGTGCCAGCAGCCAAGCCAGCGGGAGAAGTGAGACCCAGTACTTC
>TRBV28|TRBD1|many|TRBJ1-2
CASSPGGQIYGYTF
TGTGCCAGCAGTCCGGGGGGACAGATCTATGGCTACACCTTC
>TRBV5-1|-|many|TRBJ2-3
CASSLRRASTDTQYF
TGCGCCAGCAGCTTACGAAGGGCTAGCACAGATACGCAGTATTTT
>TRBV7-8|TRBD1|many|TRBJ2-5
CASSRLGQGANQETQYF
TGTGCCAGCAGCCGTCTCGGGCAGGGGGCGAATCAAGAGACCCAGTACTTC
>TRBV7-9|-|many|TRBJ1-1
CASSEDKEAFF
TGTGCCAGCAGCGAGGACAAAGAAGCTTTCTTT
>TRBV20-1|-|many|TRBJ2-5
CSVPLGRETQYF
TGCAGTGTGCCCCTAGGGCGCGAGACCCAGTACTTC
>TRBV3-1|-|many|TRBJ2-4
CASSQVLNPDIQYF
TGTGCCAGCAGCCAAGTCTTGAATCCGGACATTCAGTACTTC
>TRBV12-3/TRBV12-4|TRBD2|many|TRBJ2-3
CASSPRTSGRTDTQYF
TGTGCCAGCAGTCCCCGGACTAGCGGGAGAACAGATACGCAGTATTTT
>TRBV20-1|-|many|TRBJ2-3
CSARTGGFTDTQYF
TGCAGTGCTAGGACAGGAGGCTTCACAGATACGCAGTATTTT
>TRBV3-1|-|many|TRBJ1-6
CASSQDRGSNSPLHF
TGTGCCAGCAGCCAAGATCGGGGCTCGAATTCACCCCTCCACTTT
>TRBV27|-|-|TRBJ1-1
CASSLGFGNTEAFF
TGTGCCAGCAGTTTGGGGTTTGGAAACACTGAAGCTTTCTTT
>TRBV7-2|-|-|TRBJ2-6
CASSLSGVGGANVLTF
TGTGCCAGCAGCCTTTCAGGGGTCGGCGGGGCCAACGTCCTGACTTTC
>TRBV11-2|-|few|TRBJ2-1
CASSLGTRFGEQFF
TGTGCCAGCAGCTTAGGCACCCGGTTTGGGGAGCAGTTCTTC
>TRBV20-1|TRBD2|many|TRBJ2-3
CSALGSGRQYF
TGCAGTGCACTCGGGAGCGGGAGGCAGTATTTT
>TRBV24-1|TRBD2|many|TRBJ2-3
CATSDPAAGASDTQYF
TGTGCCACCAGTGACCCGGCGGCGGGAGCTTCAGATACGCAGTATTTT
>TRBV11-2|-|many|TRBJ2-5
CASSLAPGETQYF
TGTGCCAGCAGCTTAGCACCCGGGGAGACCCAGTACTTC
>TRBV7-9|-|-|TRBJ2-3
CASSLHRVTDTQYF
TGTGCCAGCAGCTTGCACAGGGTCACAGATACGCAGTATTTT
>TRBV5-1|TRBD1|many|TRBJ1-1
CASSLHRGGTEAFF
TGCGCCAGCAGCTTACACAGGGGTGGCACTGAAGCTTTCTTT
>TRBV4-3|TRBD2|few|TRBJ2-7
CASSQDSPAGEFPYEQYF
TGCGCCAGCAGCCAAGATTCCCCAGCGGGAGAGTTCCCCTACGAGCAGTACTTC
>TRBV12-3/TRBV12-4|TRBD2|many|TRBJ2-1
CASSPPGLATYNEQFF
TGTGCCAGCAGTCCCCCCGGACTAGCGACCTACAATGAGCAGTTCTTC
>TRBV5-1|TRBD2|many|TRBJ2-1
CASSLVPGGRINEQFF
TGCGCCAGCAGCTTGGTCCCGGGAGGGCGTATCAATGAGCAGTTCTTC
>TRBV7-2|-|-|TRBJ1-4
CASSPQGSLEKLFF
TGTGCCAGCAGCCCACAAGGATCTCTAGAAAAACTGTTTTTT
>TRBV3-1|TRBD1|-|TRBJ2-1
CASSRGQGPYNEQFF
TGTGCCAGCAGCCGGGGACAGGGGCCCTACAATGAGCAGTTCTTC
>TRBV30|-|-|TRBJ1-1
CAFSPDGMNTEAFF
TGTGCCTTCTCCCCTGACGGAATGAACACTGAAGCTTTCTTT
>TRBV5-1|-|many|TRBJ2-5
CASSEVPGVPTQYF
TGCGCCAGCAGCGAGGTGCCAGGCGTGCCGACCCAGTACTTC
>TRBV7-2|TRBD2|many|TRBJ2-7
CASSPAPSGQTYEQYF
TGTGCCAGCAGCCCGGCCCCTAGCGGGCAAACCTACGAGCAGTACTTC
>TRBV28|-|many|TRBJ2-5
CATGLAKETQYF
TGTGCCACCGGACTGGCCAAAGAGACCCAGTACTTC